Shown below are 31 T cell receptor beta chains from a single sample sequenced in a study of blood T cell repertoires in COVID-19. Sequencing was performed with immunoSEQ multiplex PCR; in TCRdb, only in-frame clones are kept and a portion is missing. The sample consists of about 140,000 clones, 79% of them appearing once. Sequenced: peripheral blood. These receptors originate from a man between 60 and 75 years old with acute or convalescent COVID-19.

The chain links TRBV7-2 to TRBJ2-7, with D perhaps TRBD2 (5 bases). CDR1 and CDR2 (germline): SGHTA, FQGNSA. V lost 3 bases and J 6 bases, leaving 9 bases between the germline ends. The length of the CDR3 is 12 residues. The CDR3 DNA reads as TGTGCCAGCAGCTTCGTTCTAGCCGAGCAGTACTTC. It codes for CASSFVLAEQYF.

For this clone: This CDR3 is also generated by other DNA sequences in the sample. CDR3 in DNA: TGTGCCAGCAGTTTGGGACAGGGATATGGCTACACCTTC. Its translation: CASSLGQGYGYTF. This rearrangement joins TRBV12-3 or TRBV12-4 to TRBJ1-2; 9 nucleotides match TRBD1. The CDR3 spans 13 residues. V trimming: 3 bases; J trimming: 5 bases; junction bases outside the gene matches: 1.

CDR3 protein: CASSLGGGRDYGYTF. CDR3 DNA sequence: TGCGCCAGCAGCTTGGGTGGGGGCAGGGACTATGGCTACACCTTC. The chain recombines TRBV5-1 with TRBJ1-2, with D possibly being TRBD1 (6 bases). The CDR3 has 15 amino acids. Germline CDR1 reads SGHRS; CDR2 reads YFSETQ. V lost 0 bases and J lost 3, with 12 bases in between.

This chain uses TRBV19 with TRBJ1-5; the match to TRBD1 covers 7 bases. J was trimmed by 0 bases and V by 1 base; bases with no gene match: 6. The length of the CDR3 is 17 residues. The germline V gene encodes CDR1 LNHDA and CDR2 SQIVND (reference sequence). Here the CDR3 DNA reads TGTGCCAGTAGTATAGGTGGGGCAGGGGGTAGCAATCAGCCCCAGCATTTT. It is translated as CASSIGGAGGSNQPQHF.

The chain uses TRBV9 and TRBJ1-6, with D perhaps TRBD1 (6 bases). The CDR3 is 14 residues long. Germline-derived CDR1 and CDR2 are SGDLS and YYNGEE. The germline V and J ends were trimmed by 4 bases and 9 bases, with 14 bases remaining between them. The CDR3 reads CASSSTRGGSPLHF. For the CDR3, the DNA is TGTGCCAGCAGCTCCACGAGGGGGGGTTCACCCCTCCACTTT.

DNA for the CDR3: TGTGCCAGCAGTTTAGGCACGGGACTAGCGGGAGGACGTTACGAGCAGTACTTC. It translates to CASSLGTGLAGGRYEQYF. The rearrangement uses TRBV27 and TRBJ2-7, with 15 bases that match TRBD2. In germline, CDR1 is MNHEY, CDR2 SMNVEV (reference sequence). The CDR3 runs to 18 residues. After removal of 2 bases from V and 4 bases from J, the junction contained 9 bases not matched to a gene.

This clone was picked up one time. The chain has TRBV28 and TRBJ1-2; D call uncertain. The CDR3 covers 13 residues. Germline assignment: CDR1 MDHEN and CDR2 SYDVKM. V lost 2 bases and J lost 3, with 7 bases in between. CDR3: CASSLGGYYGYTF. In nucleotides, the CDR3 is TGTGCCAGCAGTTTAGGAGGCTACTATGGCTACACCTTC.

In its sample, this clone was seen a few times. This sequence joins TRBV28 and TRBJ1-1; D is unresolved. Germline V lookup: CDR1 MDHEN, CDR2 SYDVKM. V lost 7 bases to trimming and J lost 8 bases, with 17 bases between them. This CDR3 has 13 amino acids. CDR3 DNA: TGTGCCAGCACCAACCCGCGACCGGGGGAAGCTTTCTTT. It translates to CASTNPRPGEAFF.

The rearrangement uses TRBV19 and TRBJ1-2; no reliable D call. Germline CDR1 LNHDA, CDR2 SQIVND (reference sequence). This CDR3 contains 15 residues. The germline V and J ends were trimmed by 1 base and 2 bases, with 11 bases remaining between them. This chain's CDR3 is CASSIGRGLNYGYTF. Written as DNA, the CDR3 is TGTGCCAGTAGTATAGGTAGAGGGTTGAACTATGGCTACACCTTC.

V gene TRBV30 combines with J gene TRBJ1-2, with a tentative D call TRBD1 (5 bases). V was cut by 3 bases and J by 0 bases, with 11 bases left in between. CDR3 length: 14 residues. Germline V gene sequence: CDR1 GTSNPN, CDR2 SVGIG (reference sequence). CDR3 residues: CAWRGAGANYGYTF. The CDR3 DNA follows: TGTGCCTGGAGAGGGGCGGGAGCTAACTATGGCTACACCTTC.

This clone was observed at least ten times. The V gene is TRBV4-1, the J gene TRBJ2-2; TRBD1 might be the D (5 bases). The CDR3 runs 16 residues. V lost 0 bases and J 9 bases, leaving 17 bases between the germline ends. Germline V gene sequence: CDR1 MGHRA, CDR2 YSYEKL. CDR3 loop: CASSQDRTGVSRELFF. The DNA of the CDR3 is TGCGCCAGCAGCCAAGACAGAACAGGAGTTTCTCGGGAGCTGTTTTTT.

The J gene is TRBJ1-2, the V gene TRBV28; TRBD1 aligns across 7 bases. Germline CDR1 and CDR2: MDHEN and SYDVKM. The CDR3 loop spans 15 amino acids. J was trimmed by 5 bases and V by 2 bases; bases with no gene match: 8. In DNA, the CDR3 is TGTGCCAGCAGTTTAGGACAGGAACCTTTTTATGGCTACACCTTC. Protein product: CASSLGQEPFYGYTF.

In its sample, this clone was seen once. J is TRBJ2-1 and V is TRBV9; 9 positions match TRBD2. V lost 3 bases to trimming and J lost 0 bases; unmatched junction nucleotides: 10. This CDR3 region has 18 residues. The germline V gene has CDR1 SGDLS and CDR2 YYNGEE. CDR3 nucleotides: TGTGCCAGCAGCGATGCCCCGACTAGCGGTGACTCCTACAATGAGCAGTTCTTC. It encodes CASSDAPTSGDSYNEQFF.

The chain uses TRBV7-6 and TRBJ2-3; D possibly corresponds to TRBD2 (5 bases). This CDR3 spans 18 amino acids. Trimming shortened V by 1 base and J by 1 base, and 18 bases separated the two germline ends. Germline V gives CDR1 SGHVS, CDR2 FNYEAQ. The CDR3 loop is CASSLGVVAGQRTDTQYF. The CDR3 DNA reads as TGTGCCAGCAGCTTAGGAGTGGTGGCGGGCCAACGCACAGATACGCAGTATTTT.

This clone has only a few counts. This chain links TRBV20-1 with TRBJ1-4, with a weak D call TRBD1 (6 bases). CDR3 length: 14 residues. The germline V and J ends were trimmed by 3 bases and 3 bases, with 11 bases remaining between them. Looked up from germline, CDR1 is DFQATT and CDR2 is SNEGSKA (reference sequence). CDR3 amino acids: CSASQGSSNEKLFF. CDR3 in DNA: TGCAGTGCTAGTCAGGGGAGTTCTAATGAAAAACTGTTTTTT.

The chain recombines TRBV28 with TRBJ2-7, with a tentative D call TRBD1 (6 bases). CDR1 and CDR2 (germline): MDHEN, SYDVKM. V lost 2 bases to trimming and J lost 3 bases, with 14 bases between them. The CDR3 spans 15 residues. The CDR3 nucleotides read TGTGCCAGCAGTTTAGGAGGTGAAGGGGGCTACGAGCAGTACTTC. This sequence encodes CASSLGGEGGYEQYF.

The rearrangement uses TRBV7-2 and TRBJ1-2; D perhaps matches TRBD1 (5 bases). Trimming removed 6 bases at V and 1 base at J, with 9 bases between. The CDR3 totals 13 residues. Germline values: CDR1 SGHTA, CDR2 FQGNSA. CDR3 sequence (DNA): TGTGCCAGCAGGCCCGGGGGTAACTATGGCTACACCTTC. Its protein product is CASRPGGNYGYTF.

The chain joins TRBV30 to TRBJ1-2; the D gene is possibly TRBD1 (6 bases). From germline, CDR1 is GTSNPN and CDR2 SVGIG (reference sequence). Trimming shortened V by 6 bases and J by 8 bases, and 13 bases separated the two germline ends. This CDR3 spans 11 amino acids. CDR3 nucleotides: TGTGCCTGCGACAGGCCCTTGGGCTACACCTTC. It is translated as CACDRPLGYTF.

The chain carries TRBV7-9 and TRBJ2-1; perhaps TRBD2 as D (5 bases). The V end lost 6 bases, the J end lost 2 bases, and 11 bases lay between the germline ends. The CDR3 length is 14 residues. The germline V gene encodes CDR1 SEHNR and CDR2 FQNEAQ (reference sequence). This chain's CDR3 is CASSLSVAYNEQFF. The DNA of the CDR3 is TGTGCCAGCAGTCTTAGCGTCGCCTACAATGAGCAGTTCTTC.

This clone was seen only once. The V gene is TRBV6-2 or TRBV6-3, the J gene TRBJ2-1; 7 bases align to TRBD2. CDR3 length: 15 amino acids. Germline lookup yields CDR1 MNHEY and CDR2 SVGEGT. With 3 bases clipped from V and 9 bases from J, the junction kept 11 bases outside the gene matches. The CDR3 DNA reads TGTGCCAGCAGTTATCCCCCGGGGGGTCCTAGTGAGCAGTTCTTC. It encodes CASSYPPGGPSEQFF.

The CDR3 is CASSLGAGDQPQHF. The CDR3 DNA reads as TGTGCCAGCAGCTTGGGGGCAGGGGATCAGCCCCAGCATTTT. This chain uses TRBV5-4 with TRBJ1-5, with D possibly matching TRBD1 (6 bases). The CDR3 covers 14 residues. Germline assignment: CDR1 SGHNT and CDR2 YYREEE (reference sequence). With 0 bases removed from V and 5 bases from J, the gap between germline ends came to 9 bases.

The chain employs TRBV30 and TRBJ1-5, with 7 bases lining up with TRBD1. This CDR3 region has 13 residues. V lost 4 bases to trimming and J lost 6 bases; unmatched junction nucleotides: 6. From germline, CDR1 is GTSNPN and CDR2 SVGIG (reference sequence). CDR3 in amino acids: CAWNSPGGQPQHF. In DNA, the CDR3 is TGTGCCTGGAATTCGCCAGGGGGTCAGCCCCAGCATTTT.

This clone was found a few times. The V call is TRBV9, the J call TRBJ2-7, with D tentatively TRBD2 (5 bases). This CDR3 spans 13 amino acids. Germline loops: CDR1 SGDLS, CDR2 YYNGEE. Trimming stripped 3 bases from V and 6 bases from J, with 13 bases between. The CDR3 protein is CASSGASLAEQYF. The CDR3 DNA follows: TGTGCCAGCAGCGGGGCTAGCCTGGCCGAGCAGTACTTC.

The chain links TRBV27 to TRBJ1-2, with 7 nucleotides matching TRBD1. The germline V gene encodes CDR1 MNHEY and CDR2 SMNVEV (reference sequence). CDR3 length: 14 residues. V trimming: 6 bases; J trimming: 4 bases; junction bases outside the gene matches: 8. CDR3 region: CASRSRGLGYGYTF. For the CDR3, the DNA is TGTGCCAGCAGGTCCAGGGGGTTAGGCTATGGCTACACCTTC.

The rearrangement links TRBV7-2 to TRBJ2-4; D might be TRBD2 (6 bases). V dropped 5 bases and J dropped 1 base, with 24 bases sitting between them. This CDR3 is built from 19 residues. Germline values: CDR1 SGHTA, CDR2 FQGNSA. CDR3 residues: CASSLNPGTSLGAKNIQYF. The CDR3 bases are TGTGCCAGCAGCCTCAACCCCGGGACTTCCCTTGGGGCCAAAAACATTCAGTACTTC.

The chain has TRBV5-4 and TRBJ2-1, with 7 nucleotides matching TRBD1. The germline gives CDR1 SGHNT, CDR2 YYREEE (reference sequence). J was trimmed by 10 bases and V by 4 bases; bases with no gene match: 5. CDR3 length: 12 residues. The CDR3 region is CASSLVQGEQFF. The CDR3 nucleotides read TGTGCCAGCAGCCTGGTACAGGGGGAGCAGTTCTTC. Drawing the rest from reference TRBV5-4 and TRBJ2-1, the complete variable domain is ETGVTQSPTHLIKTRGQQVTLRCSSQSGHNTVSWYQQALGQGPQFIFQYYREEENGRGNFPPRFSGLQFPNYSSELNVNALELDDSALYLCASSLVQGEQFFGPGTRLTVL.

The table lists this clone with a count of one. J is TRBJ2-1 and V is TRBV6-4, with 13 bases lining up with TRBD2. The germline CDR1 and CDR2 sequences are MRHNA and SNTAGT. There are 17 residues in the CDR3. V was clipped by 6 bases and J by 5 bases; unmatched bases: 10. The CDR3 is CASSGGLAGEEHNEQFF. CDR3 bases: TGTGCCAGCAGCGGAGGACTAGCGGGAGAGGAGCACAATGAGCAGTTCTTC.

This chain connects TRBV27 to TRBJ2-1; D is uncertain. V was clipped by 8 bases and J by 2 bases, with 13 bases between them. This CDR3 is built from 14 residues. Germline CDR1 is MNHEY and CDR2 is SMNVEV (reference sequence). The CDR3 bases are TGTGCCAGCTCCTTCGAGGTTCCCTACAATGAGCAGTTCTTC. The encoded protein is CASSFEVPYNEQFF.

V usage is TRBV19 and J usage is TRBJ2-3, with unresolved D. CDR3 length: 13 amino acids. Germline V gene sequence: CDR1 LNHDA, CDR2 SQIVND (reference sequence). Trimming removed 3 bases at V and 6 bases at J, with 10 bases between. In DNA, the CDR3 is TGTGCCAGTAGTATTGGAGTGCTGGATACGCAGTATTTT. Its protein is CASSIGVLDTQYF.

The chain employs TRBV10-3 and TRBJ2-7, with D perhaps TRBD2 (6 bases). The CDR3 has 12 amino acids. The ends were cut back, 8 bases at V and 5 bases at J, with 13 bases in the middle. CDR1 and CDR2 from the germline V gene are ENHRY and SYGVKD. CDR3 sequence (DNA): TGTGCCATCGGCGGACTAAACAACGAGCAGTACTTC. It yields the protein CAIGGLNNEQYF.

Concerning this clone: This same CDR3 is encoded by further DNA sequences in the sample. V is TRBV27 and J is TRBJ2-7; unclear D gene. Germline CDR1 MNHEY, CDR2 SMNVEV (reference sequence). V lost 2 bases and J lost 5, with 7 bases in between. The length of the CDR3 is 12 residues. CDR3 sequence: CASSLLGDEQYF. The CDR3 DNA reads as TGTGCCAGCAGTTTACTAGGCGACGAGCAGTACTTC.